This TCR beta chain was captured in a study of cytomegalovirus exposure and HLA in healthy donors. Study information: In a later analysis, it was reported that the roughly 130 validation repertoires had been produced on the same platform as the 550 to 850 repertoires belonging to the first cohort.

As for this clone: Its antigen is unidentified.

Generated by immunoSEQ multiplex PCR, the TCRdb table keeps only in-frame clones and is missing some. The repertoire has under 250,000 clones, roughly 84% of them found once; the top ten carry more than 10%. The germline V and J ends were trimmed by 3 bases and 4 bases, with 12 bases remaining between them. Germline assignment: CDR1 LNHNV and CDR2 YYDKDF (reference sequence). The CDR3 contains 14 residues. Whole-study findings and limits: Reported performance of the classifier showed diagnosis of cytomegalovirus status with high specificity and sensitivity. Under in vitro conditions, a few CMV-associated chains were confirmed as specific for CMV antigens. Rarity characterized most TCR sequences, yet some public TCRs appeared in many donors.

V and J are TRBV15 and TRBJ1-2; D is possibly TRBD1 (5 bases). The source is a man aged 18 to 30 in good health and CMV-seropositive. The sequencing sample was made of PBMCs. DNA for the CDR3: TGTGCCACCAGCAGGTCCGGGACGGTCTATGGCTACACCTTC. It is translated as CATSRSGTVYGYTF.